The clone carrying this TCR beta chain was detected ten times or more. The sample originates from a study of immune characterization of retroperitoneal liposarcoma. TCRdb reprocessed the PCR reads with MiXCR, giving one entry per CDR3 protein. The sample gives around 19,000 distinct CDR3 sequences, around 38% of which show up once; 6% to 7.5% is in the top ten. Germline V gene sequence: CDR1 MDHEN, CDR2 SYDVKM. V shed 4 bases and J 1 base; nucleotides not matched to a gene: 3. This CDR3 comprises 14 residues. The chain has TRBV28 and TRBJ2-7, with 8 bases identical to TRBD1. Sequenced: blood. The source of this sequence is a male donor with retroperitoneal liposarcoma. CDR3 amino acids: CASSSGQASYEQYF. CDR3 in DNA: TGTGCCAGCAGTTCGGGACAGGCTTCCTACGAGCAGTACTTC.